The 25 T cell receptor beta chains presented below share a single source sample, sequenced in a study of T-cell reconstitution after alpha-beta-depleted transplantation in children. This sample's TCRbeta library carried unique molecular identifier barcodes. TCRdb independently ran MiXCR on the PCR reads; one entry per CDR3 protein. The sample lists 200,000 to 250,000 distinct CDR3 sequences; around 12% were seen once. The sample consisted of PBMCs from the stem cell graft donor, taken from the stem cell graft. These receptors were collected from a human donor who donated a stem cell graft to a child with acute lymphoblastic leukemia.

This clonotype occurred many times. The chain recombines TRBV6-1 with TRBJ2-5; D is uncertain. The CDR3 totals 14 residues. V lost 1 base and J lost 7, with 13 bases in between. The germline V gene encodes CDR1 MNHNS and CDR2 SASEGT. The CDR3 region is CASSEGRSHRTQYF. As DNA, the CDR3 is TGTGCCAGCAGTGAAGGCAGGTCGCACAGGACCCAGTACTTC.

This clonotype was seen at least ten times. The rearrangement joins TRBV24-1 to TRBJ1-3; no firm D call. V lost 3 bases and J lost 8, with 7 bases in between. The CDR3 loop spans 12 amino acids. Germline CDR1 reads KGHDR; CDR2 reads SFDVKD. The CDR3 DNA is TGTGCCACCAGTGATCCGCAGCACACCATATATTTT. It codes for CATSDPQHTIYF.

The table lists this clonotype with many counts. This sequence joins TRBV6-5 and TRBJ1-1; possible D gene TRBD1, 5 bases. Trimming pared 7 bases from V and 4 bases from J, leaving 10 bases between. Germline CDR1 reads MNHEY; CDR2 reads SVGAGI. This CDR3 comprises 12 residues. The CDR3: CASNGGVTEAFF. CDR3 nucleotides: TGTGCCAGCAATGGGGGGGTCACTGAAGCTTTCTTT.

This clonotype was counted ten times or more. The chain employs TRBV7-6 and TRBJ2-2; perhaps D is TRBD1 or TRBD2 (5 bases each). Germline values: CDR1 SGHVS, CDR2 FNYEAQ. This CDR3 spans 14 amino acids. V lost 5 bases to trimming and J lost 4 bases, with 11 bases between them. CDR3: CASSIRDVTGELFF. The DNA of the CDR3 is TGTGCCAGCAGCATTAGGGACGTCACCGGGGAGCTGTTTTTT.

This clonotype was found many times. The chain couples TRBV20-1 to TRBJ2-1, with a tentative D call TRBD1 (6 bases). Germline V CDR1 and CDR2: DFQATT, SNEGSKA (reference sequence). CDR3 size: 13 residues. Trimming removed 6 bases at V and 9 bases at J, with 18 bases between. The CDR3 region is CSAPQGKRGEQFF. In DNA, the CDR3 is TGCAGTGCACCGCAGGGGAAGAGGGGTGAGCAGTTCTTC.

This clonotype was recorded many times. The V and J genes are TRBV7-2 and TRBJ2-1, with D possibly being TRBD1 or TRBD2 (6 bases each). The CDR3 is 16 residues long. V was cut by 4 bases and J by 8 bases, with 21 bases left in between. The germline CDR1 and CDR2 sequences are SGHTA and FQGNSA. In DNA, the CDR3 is TGTGCCAGCAGCTCCGGAGGGTTAGCGGAGGGGGATGAGCAGTTCTTC. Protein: CASSSGGLAEGDEQFF.

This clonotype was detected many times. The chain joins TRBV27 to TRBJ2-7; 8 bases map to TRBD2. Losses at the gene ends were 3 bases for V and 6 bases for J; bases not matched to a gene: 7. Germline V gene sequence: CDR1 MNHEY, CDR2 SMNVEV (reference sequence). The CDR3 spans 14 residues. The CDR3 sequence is CASSFTSGTGEQYF. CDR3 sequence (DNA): TGTGCCAGCAGTTTTACTAGCGGCACGGGCGAGCAGTACTTC.

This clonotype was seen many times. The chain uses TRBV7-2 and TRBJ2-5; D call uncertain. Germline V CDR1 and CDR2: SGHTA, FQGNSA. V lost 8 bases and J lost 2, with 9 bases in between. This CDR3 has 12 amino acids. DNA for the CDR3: TGTGCCAGCCGTTTCGAACAAGAGACCCAGTACTTC. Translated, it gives CASRFEQETQYF.

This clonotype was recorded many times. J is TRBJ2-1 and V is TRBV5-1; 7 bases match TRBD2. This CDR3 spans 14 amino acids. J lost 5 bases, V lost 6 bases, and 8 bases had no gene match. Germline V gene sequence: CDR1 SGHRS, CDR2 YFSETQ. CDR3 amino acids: CASTPGRSDNEQFF. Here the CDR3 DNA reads TGCGCCAGCACCCCCGGGAGGTCGGACAATGAGCAGTTCTTC.

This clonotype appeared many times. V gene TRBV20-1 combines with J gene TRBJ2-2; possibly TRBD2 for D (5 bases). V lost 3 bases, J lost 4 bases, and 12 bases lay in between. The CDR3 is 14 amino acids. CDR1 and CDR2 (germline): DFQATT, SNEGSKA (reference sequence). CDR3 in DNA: TGCAGTGCTAGTGGGGTGGGGAGCACCGGGGAGCTGTTTTTT. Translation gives CSASGVGSTGELFF.

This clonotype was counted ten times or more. The CDR3 is CSVGSGGTGYNEQFF. As DNA, the CDR3 is TGCAGCGTTGGATCGGGCGGGACAGGGTACAATGAGCAGTTCTTC. This chain connects TRBV29-1 to TRBJ2-1; 9 nucleotides match TRBD1. This CDR3 has 15 residues. V lost 4 bases, J lost 4 bases, and 8 bases stayed unmatched. The germline V gene has CDR1 SQVTM and CDR2 ANQGSEA.

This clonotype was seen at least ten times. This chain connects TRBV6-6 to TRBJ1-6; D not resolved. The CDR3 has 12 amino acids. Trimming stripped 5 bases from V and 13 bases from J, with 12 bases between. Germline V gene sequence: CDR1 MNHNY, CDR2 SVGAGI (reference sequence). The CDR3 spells CASSDGRSPLHF. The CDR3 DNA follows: TGTGCCAGCAGTGATGGAAGATCGCCCCTCCACTTT.

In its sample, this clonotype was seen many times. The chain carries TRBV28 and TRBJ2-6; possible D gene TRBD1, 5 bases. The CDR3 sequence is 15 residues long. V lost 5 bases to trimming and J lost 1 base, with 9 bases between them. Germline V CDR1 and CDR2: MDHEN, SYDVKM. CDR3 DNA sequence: TGTGCCAGCAGTCTATCAGGGTCTGGGGCCAACGTCCTGACTTTC. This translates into CASSLSGSGANVLTF.

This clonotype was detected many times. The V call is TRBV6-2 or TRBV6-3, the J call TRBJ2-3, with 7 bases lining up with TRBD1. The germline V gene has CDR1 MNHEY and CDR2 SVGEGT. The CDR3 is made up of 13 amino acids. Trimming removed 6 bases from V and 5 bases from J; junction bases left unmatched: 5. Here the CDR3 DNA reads TGTGCCAGCAGGAGGGGGCCGGGAGATACGCAGTATTTT. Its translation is CASRRGPGDTQYF.

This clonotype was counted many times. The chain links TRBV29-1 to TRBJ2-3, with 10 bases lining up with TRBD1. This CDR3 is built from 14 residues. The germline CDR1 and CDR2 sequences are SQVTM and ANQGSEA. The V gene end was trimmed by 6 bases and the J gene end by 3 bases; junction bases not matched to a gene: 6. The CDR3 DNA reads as TGCAGCGTAGCAGGACAGGGGGGTACAGATACGCAGTATTTT. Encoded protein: CSVAGQGGTDTQYF.

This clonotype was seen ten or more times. The CDR3 is CASSLGTGLSTNYGYTF. Written as DNA, the CDR3 is TGTGCCAGCAGCTTGGGGACAGGGCTATCCACTAACTATGGCTACACCTTC. The V call is TRBV5-5, the J call TRBJ1-2; 8 bases fit TRBD1. The V and J ends lost 0 bases and 0 bases, in that order; junction bases with no gene match: 7. Germline lookup yields CDR1 SGHKS and CDR2 YYEKEE (reference sequence). This CDR3 has 17 amino acids. The entire variable domain, with the rest obtained from reference TRBV5-5 and TRBJ1-2, is as follows: DAGVTQSPTHLIKTRGQQVTLRCSPISGHKSVSWYQQVLGQGPQFIFQYYEKEERGRGNFPDRFSARQFPNYSSELNVNALLLGDSALYLCASSLGTGLSTNYGYTFGSGTRLTVV.

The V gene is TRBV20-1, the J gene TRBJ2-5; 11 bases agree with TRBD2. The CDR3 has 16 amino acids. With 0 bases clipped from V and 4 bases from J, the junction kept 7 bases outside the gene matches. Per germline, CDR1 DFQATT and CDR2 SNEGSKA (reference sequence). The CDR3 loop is CSARDPLAGGRETQYF. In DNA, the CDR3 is TGCAGTGCTAGAGATCCCTTAGCGGGGGGGCGAGAGACCCAGTACTTC.

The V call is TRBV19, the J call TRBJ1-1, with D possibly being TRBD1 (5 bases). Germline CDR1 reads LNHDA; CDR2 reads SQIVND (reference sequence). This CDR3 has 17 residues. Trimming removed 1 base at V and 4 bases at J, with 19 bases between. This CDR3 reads CASSIALAGREGTEAFF. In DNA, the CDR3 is TGTGCCAGTAGTATAGCGCTTGCCGGCAGGGAGGGCACTGAAGCTTTCTTT. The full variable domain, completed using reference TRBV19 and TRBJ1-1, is DGGITQSPKYLFRKEGQNVTLSCEQNLNHDAMYWYRQDPGQGLRLIYYSQIVNDFQKGDIAEGYSVSREKKESFPLTVTSAQKNPTAFYLCASSIALAGREGTEAFFGQGTRLTVV.

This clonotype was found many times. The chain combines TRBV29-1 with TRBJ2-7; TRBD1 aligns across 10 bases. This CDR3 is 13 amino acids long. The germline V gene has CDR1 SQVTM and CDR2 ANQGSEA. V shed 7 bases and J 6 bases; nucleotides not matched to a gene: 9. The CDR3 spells CSAGGQGSTEQYF. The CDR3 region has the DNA TGCAGCGCTGGGGGACAGGGGTCTACCGAGCAGTACTTC.

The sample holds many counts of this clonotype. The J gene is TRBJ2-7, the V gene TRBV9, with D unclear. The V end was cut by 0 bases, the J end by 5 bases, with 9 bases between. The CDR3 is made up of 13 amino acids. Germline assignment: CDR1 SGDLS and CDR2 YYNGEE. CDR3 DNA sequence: TGTGCCAGCAGCGTAGATGGGTTTGACGAGCAGTACTTC. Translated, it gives CASSVDGFDEQYF.

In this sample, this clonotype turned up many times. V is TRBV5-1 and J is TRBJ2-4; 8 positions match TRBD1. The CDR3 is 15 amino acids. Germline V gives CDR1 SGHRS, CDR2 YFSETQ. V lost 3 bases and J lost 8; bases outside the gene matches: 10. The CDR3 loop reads CASSWGRGPEDIQYF. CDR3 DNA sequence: TGCGCCAGCAGCTGGGGCAGGGGGCCTGAGGACATTCAGTACTTC.

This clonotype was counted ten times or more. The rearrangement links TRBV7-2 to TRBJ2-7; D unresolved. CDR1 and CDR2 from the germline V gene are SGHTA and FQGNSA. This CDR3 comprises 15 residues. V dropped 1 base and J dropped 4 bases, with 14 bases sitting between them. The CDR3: CASSLEVYRPYEQYF. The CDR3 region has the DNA TGTGCCAGCAGCTTAGAAGTTTATAGGCCTTACGAGCAGTACTTC.

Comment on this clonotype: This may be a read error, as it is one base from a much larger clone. CDR3 residues: CASSLDISGANGLTF. The CDR3 bases are TGTGCCAGCAGCCTTGACATCTCTGGGGCCAACGGCCTGACTTTC. The chain couples TRBV12-3 or TRBV12-4 to TRBJ2-6, with D possibly matching TRBD1 (5 bases). The CDR3 is made up of 15 amino acids.

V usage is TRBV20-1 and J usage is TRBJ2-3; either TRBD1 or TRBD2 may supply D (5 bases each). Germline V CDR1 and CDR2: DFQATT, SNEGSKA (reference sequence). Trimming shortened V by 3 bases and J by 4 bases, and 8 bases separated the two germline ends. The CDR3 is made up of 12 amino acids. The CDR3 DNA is TGCAGTGCTAGGTGGGACGCAGATACGCAGTATTTT. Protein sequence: CSARWDADTQYF.

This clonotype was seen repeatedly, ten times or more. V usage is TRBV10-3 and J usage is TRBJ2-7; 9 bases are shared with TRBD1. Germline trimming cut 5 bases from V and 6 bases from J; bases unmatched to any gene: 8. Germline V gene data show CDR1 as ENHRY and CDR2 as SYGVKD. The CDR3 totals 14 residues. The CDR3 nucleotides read TGTGCCATCAGTTTGACAGGGGGAGAGTCCGAGCAGTACTTC. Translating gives CAISLTGGESEQYF.